This section outlines one TCR beta chain sequence together with its context. Its specificity is not known. The data were taken from a study of blood T cells in healthy people across ages. Germline CDR1 DFQATT, CDR2 SNEGSKA (reference sequence). This CDR3 spans 14 amino acids. V shed 3 bases and J shed 1 base, with 12 bases lying between them. Points from the study as a whole: Calculation of diversity from one million T cells yielded estimates considered to be underestimates.

Those donating, healthy Caucasian individuals from Russia, were aged roughly 6 to 95. Then a second PCR, running roughly 7 to 11 cycles, was carried out with a sample-barcoded 5' primer and a J-beta primer mix. No fewer than 3 million CDR3-containing paired-end reads came from each sample. Using its own MiXCR run on the 5' RACE reads, TCRdb lists one record per CDR3 protein. This table has roughly 1.5 million distinct CDR3 sequences, 40% to 45% appearing once. The sequence was obtained from a woman aged 18-29 years in good health. The chain couples TRBV20-1 to TRBJ2-5; D not resolved. Sequenced: blood. CDR3 DNA: TGCAGTGCTAGGTATCAGGACCGCCAAGAGACCCAGTACTTC. Protein sequence: CSARYQDRQETQYF.